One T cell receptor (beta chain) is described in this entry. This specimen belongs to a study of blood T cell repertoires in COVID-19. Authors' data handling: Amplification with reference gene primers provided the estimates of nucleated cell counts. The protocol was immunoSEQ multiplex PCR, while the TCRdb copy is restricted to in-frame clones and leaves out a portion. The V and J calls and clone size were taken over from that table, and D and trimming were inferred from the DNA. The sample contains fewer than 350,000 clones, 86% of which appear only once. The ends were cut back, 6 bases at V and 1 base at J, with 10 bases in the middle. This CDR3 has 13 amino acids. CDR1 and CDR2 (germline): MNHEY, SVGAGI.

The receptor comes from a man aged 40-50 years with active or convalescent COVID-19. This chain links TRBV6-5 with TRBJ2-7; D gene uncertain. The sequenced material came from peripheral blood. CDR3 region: CASRSPQSYEQYF. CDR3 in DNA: TGTGCCAGCAGAAGCCCACAGTCCTACGAGCAGTACTTC.